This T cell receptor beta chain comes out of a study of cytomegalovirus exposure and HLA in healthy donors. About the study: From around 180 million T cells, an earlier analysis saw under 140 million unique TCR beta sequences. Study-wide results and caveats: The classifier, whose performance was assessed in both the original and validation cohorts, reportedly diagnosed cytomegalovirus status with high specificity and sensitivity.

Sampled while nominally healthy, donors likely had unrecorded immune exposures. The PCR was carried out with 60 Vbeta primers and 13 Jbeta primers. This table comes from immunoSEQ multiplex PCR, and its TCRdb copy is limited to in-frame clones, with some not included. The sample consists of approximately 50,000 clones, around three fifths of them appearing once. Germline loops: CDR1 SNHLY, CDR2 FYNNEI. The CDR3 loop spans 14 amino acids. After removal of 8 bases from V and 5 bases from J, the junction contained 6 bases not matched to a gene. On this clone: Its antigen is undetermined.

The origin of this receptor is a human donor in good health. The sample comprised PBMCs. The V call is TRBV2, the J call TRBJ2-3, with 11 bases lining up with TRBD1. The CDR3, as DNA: TGTGCCAGCTTTTGGGGACAGGGGGGAGATACGCAGTATTTT. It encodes CASFWGQGGDTQYF. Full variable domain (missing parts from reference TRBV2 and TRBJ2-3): EPEVTQTPSHQVTQMGQEVILRCVPISNHLYFYWYRQILGQKVEFLVSFYNNEISEKSEIFDDQFSVERPDGSNFTLKIRSTKLEDSAMYFCASFWGQGGDTQYFGPGTRLTVL.